The 20 T cell receptor beta chains below all came from one sample that was sequenced in a study of radiation and T cells in renal cell carcinoma. Sample time point: blood 2 weeks post-SBRT. The treatment is: 15 Gy SBRT to primary tumor, nephrectomy 4 weeks later. Data came from immunoSEQ multiplex PCR; TCRdb stores just in-frame clones and leaves some out. This repertoire shows 150,000 or so clones, around 90% found once; its top ten account for 10% to 15%. The sequencing here drew on blood, taken from a patient whose treatment included radiotherapy and nephrectomy. These receptors originate from a woman aged 45 to 65 with renal cell carcinoma.

The V and J genes are TRBV5-1 and TRBJ2-7; TRBD1 might be the D (5 bases). The CDR3 loop spans 14 amino acids. Germline V gene lookup returns CDR1 SGHRS and CDR2 YFSETQ. With 0 bases removed from V and 2 bases from J, the gap between germline ends came to 9 bases. The DNA of the CDR3 is TGCGCCAGCAGCTTGGCCGACAGTACCTACGAGCAGTACTTC. This gives the protein CASSLADSTYEQYF.

V is TRBV6-5 and J is TRBJ2-7; D unclear. This CDR3 contains 13 residues. Trimming left V 4 bases short and J 2 bases short, with 9 bases between. Germline V CDR1 and CDR2: MNHEY, SVGAGI. The chain's CDR3 is CASSSEGTYEQYF. CDR3 bases: TGTGCCAGCAGTTCGGAAGGGACCTACGAGCAGTACTTC.

The chain recombines TRBV5-5 with TRBJ2-7; D gene ambiguous. This CDR3 is built from 12 residues. Germline assignment: CDR1 SGHKS and CDR2 YYEKEE (reference sequence). V dropped 2 bases and J dropped 2 bases, with 5 bases sitting between them. The DNA of the CDR3 is TGTGCCAGCAGCTTTTCGACCTACGAGCAGTACTTC. Translating it yields CASSFSTYEQYF.

V gene TRBV9 combines with J gene TRBJ2-6, with D tentatively TRBD1 (6 bases). The CDR3 consists of 18 residues. Germline loops: CDR1 SGDLS, CDR2 YYNGEE. V was shortened by 4 bases and J by 2 bases, with 19 bases between the two germline ends. Here the CDR3 DNA reads TGTGCCAGCAGCATACCCAAACAGGGCCCGGCTGGGGCCAACGTCCTGACTTTC. Translated, it gives CASSIPKQGPAGANVLTF.

The chain is built from TRBV18 and TRBJ1-4; TRBD1 aligns across 8 bases. This CDR3 is built from 15 residues. Trimming took 6 bases from V and 5 from J; bases not matched to a gene: 8. Per germline, CDR1 KGHSH and CDR2 LQKENI. The CDR3 DNA reads as TGTGCCAGCTCCACCGACAGGGGACCAAATGAAAAACTGTTTTTT. It codes for CASSTDRGPNEKLFF.

The rearrangement joins TRBV18 to TRBJ2-1; D might be TRBD1 or TRBD2, each matching 6 bases. The CDR3 runs to 16 residues. Trimming pared 0 bases from V and 2 bases from J, leaving 11 bases between. Germline lookup yields CDR1 KGHSH and CDR2 LQKENI. For the CDR3, the DNA is TGTGCCAGCTCACCACCTTCGGGGGCAACCTACAATGAGCAGTTCTTC. It is translated as CASSPPSGATYNEQFF. The variable domain in full, completed from reference TRBV18 and TRBJ2-1, reads NAGVMQNPRHLVRRRGQEARLRCSPMKGHSHVYWYRQLPEEGLKFMVYLQKENIIDESGMPKERFSAEFPKEGPSILRIQQVVRGDSAAYFCASSPPSGATYNEQFFGPGTRLTVL.

This clone occurred once. The chain couples TRBV19 to TRBJ2-3, with a weak D call TRBD2 (6 bases). CDR1 is LNHDA, CDR2 SQIVND, per germline (reference sequence). V shed 5 bases and J shed 0 bases, with 18 bases lying between them. CDR3 length: 17 amino acids. The CDR3 is CASSGNLAHPSTDTQYF. DNA of the CDR3: TGTGCCAGTAGTGGAAACCTAGCGCACCCTAGCACAGATACGCAGTATTTT.

This clone has only a few counts. This chain connects TRBV25-1 to TRBJ1-2; D not certain. This CDR3 spans 14 amino acids. The germline V gene has CDR1 MGHDK and CDR2 SYGVNS. Between the trimmed V and J ends, which lost 6 bases and 6 bases, there was a span of 17 bases. This CDR3 is CASRAVGEINGYTF. CDR3 nucleotide sequence: TGTGCCAGCAGGGCGGTGGGCGAAATTAATGGCTACACCTTC.

This chain links TRBV18 with TRBJ2-7; 8 bases align to TRBD1. Per germline, CDR1 KGHSH and CDR2 LQKENI. Trimming cost V 2 bases and J 5 bases; bases outside gene matches: 11. This CDR3 contains 16 residues. The CDR3 spells CASSPRDRTGVHEQYF. The CDR3 nucleotides read TGTGCCAGCTCACCAAGGGACAGGACCGGGGTCCACGAGCAGTACTTC.

This clone showed up just a few times. CDR3 region: CASSQGQENTEAFF. CDR3 in DNA: TGTGCCAGCAGTCAGGGGCAGGAGAACACTGAAGCTTTCTTT. The chain has TRBV6-1 and TRBJ1-1, with D possibly being TRBD1 (6 bases). V shed 5 bases and J shed 1 base, with 11 bases lying between them. Looked up from germline, CDR1 is MNHNS and CDR2 is SASEGT. The CDR3 is made up of 14 amino acids.

This chain uses TRBV7-3 with TRBJ1-2; D unresolved. V shed 1 base and J shed 10 bases, with 10 bases lying between them. Germline values: CDR1 SGHTA, CDR2 FQGTGA. The CDR3 totals 12 residues. CDR3 sequence (DNA): TGTGCCAGCAGCTTAAACGGAGTATACTACACCTTC. The encoded protein is CASSLNGVYYTF.

DNA for the CDR3: TGTGCCAGCAGCCCAGGAAGGGGAGCGGGGGAGCAAGAGACCCAGTACTTC. It codes for CASSPGRGAGEQETQYF. The V call is TRBV4-2, the J call TRBJ2-5, with 8 bases that match TRBD2. Germline trimming cut 4 bases from V and 2 bases from J; bases unmatched to any gene: 12. The CDR3 covers 17 residues. Germline CDR1 reads LGHNA; CDR2 reads YNFKEQ.

The CDR3 sequence: CASSLMGQAETQYF. CDR3 coding DNA: TGTGCCAGCAGCTTAATGGGACAAGCAGAGACCCAGTACTTC. J is TRBJ2-5 and V is TRBV7-2, with a possible D match to TRBD1 (6 bases). The germline gives CDR1 SGHTA, CDR2 FQGNSA. V lost 2 bases to trimming and J lost 4 bases, with 11 bases between them. This CDR3 comprises 14 residues. The variable domain in full, completed from reference TRBV7-2 and TRBJ2-5, reads GAGVSQSPSNKVTEKGKDVELRCDPISGHTALYWYRQSLGQGLEFLIYFQGNSAPDKSGLPSDRFSAERTGGSVSTLTIQRTQQEDSAVYLCASSLMGQAETQYFGPGTRLLVL.

This chain links TRBV6-5 with TRBJ2-5; unclear D gene. The germline gives CDR1 MNHEY, CDR2 SVGAGI. The length of the CDR3 is 14 residues. Trimming stripped 6 bases from V and 4 bases from J, with 15 bases between. The CDR3 region has the DNA TGTGCCAGCAGCTCGGCCATACCCTTAGAGACCCAGTACTTC. It is translated as CASSSAIPLETQYF.

This sequence joins TRBV2 and TRBJ1-3, with 7 positions matching TRBD1. The CDR3 extends over 15 amino acids. Germline trimming cut 8 bases from V and 1 base from J; bases unmatched to any gene: 8. Germline loops: CDR1 SNHLY, CDR2 FYNNEI. CDR3 bases: TGTGCCAGCGGGGGACAGAAGGTTTCTGGAAACACCATATATTTT. It translates to CASGGQKVSGNTIYF.

This chain uses TRBV7-3 with TRBJ2-1; D might be TRBD2 (6 bases). The V end was cut by 0 bases, the J end by 7 bases, with 19 bases between. Germline assignment: CDR1 SGHTA and CDR2 FQGTGA. The length of the CDR3 is 17 residues. CDR3 in amino acids: CASSLTNSGWGENEQFF. The CDR3 DNA reads TGTGCCAGCAGCTTAACAAATTCCGGCTGGGGGGAAAATGAGCAGTTCTTC.

This chain links TRBV5-6 with TRBJ2-2, with 8 bases matching TRBD1. The CDR3 covers 17 residues. The V segment lost 3 bases and the J segment 8 bases; nucleotides outside the gene matches: 15. The germline V gene has CDR1 SGHDT and CDR2 YYEEEE. The CDR3 DNA is TGTGCCAGCAGCTGGAGACAGGGGACGGATGATAGAGGGGAGCTGTTTTTT. Protein sequence: CASSWRQGTDDRGELFF. Variable domain in full (rest from reference TRBV5-6 and TRBJ2-2): DAGVTQSPTHLIKTRGQQVTLRCSPKSGHDTVSWYQQALGQGPQFIFQYYEEEERQRGNFPDRFSGHQFPNYSSELNVNALLLGDSALYLCASSWRQGTDDRGELFFGEGSRLTVL.

This clone was seen more than once but under ten times. V is TRBV19 and J is TRBJ2-3; perhaps D is TRBD1 or TRBD2 (5 bases each). CDR3 length: 17 amino acids. CDR1 is LNHDA and CDR2 is SQIVND in the germline V gene (reference sequence). Deletions cut 5 bases from V and 0 bases from J, with 18 bases between. The CDR3 DNA reads as TGTGCCAGTAGTCCCTTACAAGGGACCCCGAGCACAGATACGCAGTATTTT. Its translation: CASSPLQGTPSTDTQYF.

J is TRBJ2-3 and V is TRBV4-1; TRBD1 aligns across 8 bases. After removal of 4 bases from V and 0 bases from J, the junction contained 3 bases not matched to a gene. CDR1 MGHRA and CDR2 YSYEKL come from the germline V gene. The CDR3 runs 15 residues. CDR3 coding DNA: TGCGCCAGCAGCCTACGGACAGGGAGCACAGATACGCAGTATTTT. As protein: CASSLRTGSTDTQYF.

The J gene is TRBJ2-3, the V gene TRBV7-9; 9 nucleotides line up with TRBD2. The CDR3 is 15 residues long. Germline V lookup: CDR1 SEHNR, CDR2 FQNEAQ (reference sequence). V lost 5 bases and J lost 3; bases outside the gene matches: 6. DNA for the CDR3: TGTGCCAGCAGCCGACTAGCGGTAATAACAGATACGCAGTATTTT. Translation gives CASSRLAVITDTQYF.